This T cell receptor (beta chain) stems from a study of T cell responses to AZD1222 COVID-19 vaccine. Regarding the study as a whole: At baseline, just 5 or 6 AZD1222 recipients tested seropositive. There were vaccine-associated CD4 TCRs across spike, dominant at 160-218 and 743-854.

The table came from immunoSEQ multiplex PCR; TCRdb's copy has only in-frame clones and leaves some out. Of some 140,000 clones detected, 92% appear once; the ten largest clones hold roughly 3.1%. The length of the CDR3 is 17 residues. The ends lost 6 bases at V and 6 bases at J; junction bases unmatched: 19. Germline V lookup: CDR1 SNHLY, CDR2 FYNNEI. Points on this clone: Its cognate antigen is unknown.

The TCR comes from an adult in good health. The sample consisted of peripheral blood, taken on day 0 of AZD1222 vaccination. This chain connects TRBV2 to TRBJ1-2; 7 bases are shared with TRBD1. CDR3 loop: CASSKRPTDRVADGYTF. The CDR3 DNA follows: TGTGCCAGCAGCAAAAGACCTACCGACAGGGTTGCGGATGGCTACACCTTC. Based on the CDR3 plus reference TRBV2 and TRBJ1-2, the full variable domain is EPEVTQTPSHQVTQMGQEVILRCVPISNHLYFYWYRQILGQKVEFLVSFYNNEISEKSEIFDDQFSVERPDGSNFTLKIRSTKLEDSAMYFCASSKRPTDRVADGYTFGSGTRLTVV.